The rows below give T cell receptor beta chains drawn from one sample of a study of Graves' ophthalmopathy and Graves' hyperthyroidism. TCRdb analysed the multiplex PCR reads with MiXCR anew, one entry per CDR3 protein. The repertoire holds approximately 460,000 distinct CDR3 sequences, with about an eighth as singletons. Sequencing used blood. The receptors were gathered from a woman in her 30s with Graves' ophthalmopathy. CDR3s include the opening cysteine and the closing phenylalanine or tryptophan. The D gene is left open where the match is weak. Only some rows state a clone size, as once, few, many or a class for expanded clones.

many	TRBV6-5	TRBJ2-5	.	TGTGCCAGTGCCGTGGCTCGCCAAGAGACCCAGTACTTC	CASAVARQETQYF
many	TRBV12-3/TRBV12-4	TRBJ2-7	.	TGTGCCAGCAGGACGGGACGACATTACGAGCAGTACTTC	CASRTGRHYEQYF
many	TRBV12-3/TRBV12-4	TRBJ1-1	.	TGTGCCAGCAGTTTTACTGGGGAAGCTTTCTTT	CASSFTGEAFF
few	TRBV6-2/TRBV6-3	TRBJ1-2	.	TGTGCCAGCAGTTCCTCGATAGGGCTGTATGGTTACACCTTC	CASSSSIGLYGYTF
.	TRBV11-2	TRBJ1-3	.	TGTGCCAGCAGCTTTGGGGGGTATGGAAACACCATATATTTT	CASSFGGYGNTIYF
many	TRBV4-1	TRBJ1-2	.	TGCGCCAGCAGCCAAGAAGCTACAGGGTGGCTTGGCTACACCTTC	CASSQEATGWLGYTF
.	TRBV9	TRBJ2-2	.	TGTGCCAGCAGCCCCCGCCCTGGGGCCGAGGGAACCGGGGAGCTGTGTTTT	CASSPRPGAEGTGELCF
many	TRBV20-1	TRBJ2-7	TRBD2	TGCAGTGCTAGAGGCCAGGGACTAGCGGGGGCCGCCGGTGGGTACTTC	CSARGQGLAGAAGGYF
few	TRBV18	TRBJ1-6	TRBD1	TGTGCCAGCTCACCACCACGGACCGGGACAGGGATCTCACCCCTCCACTTT	CASSPPRTGTGISPLHF
many	TRBV5-1	TRBJ2-5	.	TGCGCCAGCAGCGCCCTCAGGAGGGAGACCCAGTACTTC	CASSALRRETQYF
many	TRBV28	TRBJ2-7	.	TGTGCCAGCAGTTTATTGGGGGCAGGAGAAGCCTACGAGCAGTACTTC	CASSLLGAGEAYEQYF